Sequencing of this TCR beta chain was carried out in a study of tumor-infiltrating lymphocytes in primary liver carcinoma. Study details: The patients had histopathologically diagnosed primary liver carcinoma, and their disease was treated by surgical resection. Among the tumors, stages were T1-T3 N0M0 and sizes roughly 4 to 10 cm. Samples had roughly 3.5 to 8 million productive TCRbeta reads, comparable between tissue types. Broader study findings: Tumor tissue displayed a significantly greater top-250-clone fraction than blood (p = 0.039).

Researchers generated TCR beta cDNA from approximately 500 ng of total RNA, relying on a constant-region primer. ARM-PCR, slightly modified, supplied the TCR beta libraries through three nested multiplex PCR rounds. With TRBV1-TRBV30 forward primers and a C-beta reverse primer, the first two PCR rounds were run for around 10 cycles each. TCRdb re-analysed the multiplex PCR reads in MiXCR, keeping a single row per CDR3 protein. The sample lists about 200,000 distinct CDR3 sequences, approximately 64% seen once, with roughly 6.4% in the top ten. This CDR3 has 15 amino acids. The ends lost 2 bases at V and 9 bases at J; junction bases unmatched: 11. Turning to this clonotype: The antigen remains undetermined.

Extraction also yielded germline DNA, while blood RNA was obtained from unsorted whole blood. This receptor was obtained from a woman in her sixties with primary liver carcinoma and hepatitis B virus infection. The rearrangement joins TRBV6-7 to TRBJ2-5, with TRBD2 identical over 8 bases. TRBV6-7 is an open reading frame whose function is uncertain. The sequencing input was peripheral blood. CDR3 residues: CASSYTGNRREAQYF. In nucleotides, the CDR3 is TGTGCCAGCAGTTACACAGGGAACAGGCGGGAGGCCCAGTACTTC.